This T cell receptor beta chain was captured by sequencing in a study of post-analysis software for immune sequencing data. A word on this clonotype: Antigen: not known.

Study-level findings and limits: Batch-matched samples strongly co-clustered by F measure. People with multiple sclerosis had a significantly lower normalized Chao1 diversity than controls did. Comparison of patients with controls showed about 5 TRBV segments more frequent in patients, TRBV5-6, TRBV5-1 and TRBV20-1 among them.

Trimming cost V 2 bases and J 0 bases, with 11 bases left between them. The CDR3 has 16 residues. Incorporated into the TCR beta cDNA libraries were unique molecular identifiers, which served to reduce PCR and sequencing biases. Each CDR3 protein is one row after TCRdb ran MiXCR on the PCR reads. The sample has approximately 360,000 distinct CDR3 sequences, approximately 38% seen once; the top ten hold around 15%. The sequence was collected from a girl aged 10-17 years with multiple sclerosis. The chain has TRBV12-3 or TRBV12-4 and TRBJ1-3; D gene ambiguous. Sequencing used blood. The CDR3 loop reads CASSLWGSLSGNTIYF. CDR3 nucleotides: TGTGCCAGCAGTTTATGGGGTTCCCTCTCTGGAAACACCATATATTTT.